Sequencing of this TCR beta chain was carried out in a study of T-cell memory formation after mild COVID-19. General study points: Mainly CM and EM harbored the contracting CD4+ clones; mainly EMRA harbored the CD8+ ones. What remained unconfirmed was the SARS-CoV-2 specificity of second-wave clones peaking on day 37.

With regard to this clonotype: Its antigen remains unidentified.

TCR alpha and TCR beta cDNA libraries carrying sample barcodes and UMIs came from 5'RACE with constant-segment primers. TCRdb reprocessed the 5' RACE reads with MiXCR, giving one entry per CDR3 protein. The sample consists of 130,000 to 150,000 distinct CDR3 sequences, about 19% of them appearing once. This CDR3 region has 13 residues. Germline loops: CDR1 DFQATT, CDR2 SNEGSKA (reference sequence). The ends lost 7 bases at V and 7 bases at J; junction bases unmatched: 12. The V and J genes are TRBV20-1 and TRBJ2-7, with 8 bases that match TRBD2. The clonotype originates from an adult woman who had mild COVID-19 (a few samples of this study predate the infection). Cell type and time point are not known. The sequencing sample was made of PBMCs or a T cell subset sorted from them (not recorded which). The CDR3 reads CSGSGRAPLEQYF. CDR3 coding DNA: TGCAGTGGGTCCGGGAGGGCCCCTTTGGAGCAGTACTTC.